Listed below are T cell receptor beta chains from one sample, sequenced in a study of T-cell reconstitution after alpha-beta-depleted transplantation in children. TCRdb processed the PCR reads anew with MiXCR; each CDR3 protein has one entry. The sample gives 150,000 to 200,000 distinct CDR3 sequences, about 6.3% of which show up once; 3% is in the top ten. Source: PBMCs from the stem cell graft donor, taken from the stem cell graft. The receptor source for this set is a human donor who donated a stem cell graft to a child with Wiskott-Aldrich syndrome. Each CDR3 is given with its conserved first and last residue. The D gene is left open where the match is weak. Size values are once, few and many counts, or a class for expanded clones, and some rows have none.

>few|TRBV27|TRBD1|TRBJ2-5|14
CASKGQGTGETQYF
TGTGCCAGTAAAGGACAGGGAACTGGCGAGACCCAGTACTTC
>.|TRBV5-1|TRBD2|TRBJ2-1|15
CASSSRAGGHNEQFF
TGCGCCAGCAGCTCGCGAGCGGGGGGCCACAATGAGCAGTTCTTC
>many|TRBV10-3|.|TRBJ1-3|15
CAISDGPYSGNTIYF
TGTGCCATCAGTGATGGACCTTACTCTGGAAACACCATATATTTT
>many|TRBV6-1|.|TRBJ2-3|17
CASSEEWAGGATDTQYF
TGTGCCAGCAGTGAAGAGTGGGCAGGGGGGGCCACAGATACGCAGTATTTT
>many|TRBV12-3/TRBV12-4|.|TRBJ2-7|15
CASSLQRPDPHEQYF
TGTGCCAGCAGTTTACAGAGGCCAGACCCGCACGAGCAGTACTTC
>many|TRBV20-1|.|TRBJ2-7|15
CSARDGTTGIYEQYF
TGCAGTGCTAGAGACGGGACGACCGGGATATACGAGCAGTACTTC
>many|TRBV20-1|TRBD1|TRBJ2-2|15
CSAQGDRTNTGELFF
TGCAGTGCCCAAGGGGACAGAACGAACACCGGGGAGCTGTTTTTT
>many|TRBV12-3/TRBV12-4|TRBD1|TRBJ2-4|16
CASSPPGQATKNIQYF
TGTGCCAGCAGTCCGCCGGGACAGGCGACTAAAAACATTCAGTACTTC
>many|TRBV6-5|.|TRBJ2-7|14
CASSYLDGNYEQYF
TGTGCCAGCAGTTATCTTGACGGAAACTACGAGCAGTACTTC
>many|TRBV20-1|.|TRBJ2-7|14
CSARATSSAHEQYF
TGCAGTGCTAGAGCGACCTCGTCGGCCCACGAGCAGTACTTC
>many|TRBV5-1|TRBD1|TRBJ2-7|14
CASSLDPGGSEQYF
TGCGCCAGCAGCTTGGATCCAGGGGGTAGCGAGCAGTACTTC
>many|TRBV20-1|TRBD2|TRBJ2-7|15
CSALGLAGGPHEQYF
TGCAGTGCCCTTGGACTAGCGGGAGGGCCACACGAGCAGTACTTC
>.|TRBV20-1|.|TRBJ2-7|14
CSAPQIRLRGEQYF
TGCAGTGCTCCTCAGATCCGTCTTAGGGGCGAGCAGTACTTC
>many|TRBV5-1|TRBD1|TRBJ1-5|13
CASRGTEDQPQHF
TGCGCCAGCAGAGGGACAGAGGATCAGCCCCAGCATTTT
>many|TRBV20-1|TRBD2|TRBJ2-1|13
CSAGLAGVFEQFF
TGCAGTGCTGGACTAGCGGGAGTTTTTGAGCAGTTCTTC
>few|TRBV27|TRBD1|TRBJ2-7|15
CASSLSQGAGYEQYF
TGTGCCAGCAGCCTTTCTCAGGGGGCCGGTTACGAGCAGTACTTC
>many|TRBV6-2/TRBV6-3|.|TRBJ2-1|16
CASSLDSSYGRDEQFF
TGTGCCAGCAGTTTAGACAGCTCTTACGGAAGAGATGAGCAGTTCTTC
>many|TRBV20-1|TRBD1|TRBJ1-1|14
CSASEQGARTEAFF
TGCAGTGCTAGTGAACAGGGGGCGAGGACTGAAGCTTTCTTT
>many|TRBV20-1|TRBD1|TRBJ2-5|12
CSARWDRASQYF
TGCAGTGCTAGATGGGACAGGGCGAGCCAGTACTTC
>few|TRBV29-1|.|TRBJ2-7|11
CSVARGNEQYF
TGCAGCGTGGCCCGCGGGAACGAGCAGTACTTC
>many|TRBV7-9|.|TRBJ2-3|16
CASSSTGDGSTDTQYF
TGTGCCAGCAGCTCAACCGGGGACGGTAGCACAGATACGCAGTATTTT
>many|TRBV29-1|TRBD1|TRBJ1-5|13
CSVLGQGNQPQHF
TGCAGCGTTTTAGGACAGGGGAATCAGCCCCAGCATTTT
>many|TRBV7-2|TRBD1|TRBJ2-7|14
CASSLTPLGDRVGF
TGTGCCAGCAGCTTAACCCCGCTGGGGGACAGGGTGGGATTC
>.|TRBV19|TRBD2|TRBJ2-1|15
CASSILAGVLNEQFF
TGTGCCAGTAGTATTCTAGCGGGAGTTTTGAATGAGCAGTTCTTC